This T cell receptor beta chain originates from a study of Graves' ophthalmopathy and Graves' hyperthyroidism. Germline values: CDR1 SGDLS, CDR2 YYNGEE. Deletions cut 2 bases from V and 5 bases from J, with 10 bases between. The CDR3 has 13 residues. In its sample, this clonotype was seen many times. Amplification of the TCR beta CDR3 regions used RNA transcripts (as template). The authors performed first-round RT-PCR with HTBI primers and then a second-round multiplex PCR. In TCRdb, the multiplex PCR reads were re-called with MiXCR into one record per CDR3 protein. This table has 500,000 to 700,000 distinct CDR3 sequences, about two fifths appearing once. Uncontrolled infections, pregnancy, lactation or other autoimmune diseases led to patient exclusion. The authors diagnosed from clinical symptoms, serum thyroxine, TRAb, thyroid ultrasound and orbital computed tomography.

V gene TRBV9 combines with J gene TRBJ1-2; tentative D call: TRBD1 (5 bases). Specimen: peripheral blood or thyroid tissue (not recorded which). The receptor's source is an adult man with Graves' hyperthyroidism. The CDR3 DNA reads TGTGCCAGCAGCGTCGGGGGTCAATATGGCTACACCTTC. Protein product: CASSVGGQYGYTF.